This T cell receptor beta chain was sequenced in a study of identical twins. Study-wide findings and caveats: Zero-insertion findings could be partly confounded by invariant cells (MAIT and iNKT cells).

Each cDNA held unique molecular identifiers, and template switching gave it a universal primer site. TCRdb recomputed calls from the 5' RACE reads with MiXCR, one row per CDR3 protein. The sample lists roughly 470,000 distinct CDR3 sequences, approximately 15% occurring once. This clonotype was seen more than once but under ten times. Its specificity is not known. No donor was unhealthy or non-Caucasian. The CDR3 is made up of 14 amino acids. Germline V gives CDR1 KGHSH, CDR2 LQKENI. The V end lost 2 bases, the J end lost 2 bases, and 10 bases lay between the germline ends. Another study also made use of these data, one on yellow fever vaccine responses in identical twins.

This sequence originates from a young woman in good health. Sequencing was done on a sample of CD4+ T cells sorted from blood. V is TRBV18 and J is TRBJ2-7; D remains ambiguous. This CDR3 reads CASSPDARTYEQYF. Here the CDR3 DNA reads TGTGCCAGCTCACCAGACGCCAGAACCTACGAGCAGTACTTC.